This T cell receptor beta chain was retrieved from a study of T cells in localized non-small cell lung cancer (dated by TCRdb to 2018 to 2021). Study-wide context: The study analyzed T cell repertoires of 200 to 250 early-stage NSCLC patients, comparing tumors and uninvolved tumor-adjacent lungs. NSCLC patients had a mean age of approximately 70 years, and 129 were male and 107 female. The cohort consisted of about 240 treatment-naive NSCLC patients whose localized lung tumors had been resected. The paper's findings and limits, for the study overall: Because multi-region sequencing of the tumors was not done, intratumor heterogeneity could not be ruled out. Of the top 100 tumor clones, a median of around 57 were detected in paired uninvolved adjacent lung; 28 were also among that lung's top 100. Since the design was exploratory, TCR variables were selected using unadjusted p-values with no false-discovery rate correction. Longer overall survival was associated with higher blood T cell density, whereas shorter survival was associated with higher adjacent-lung clonality. Uninvolved tumor-adjacent lung showed the highest T cell clonality, higher than tumor, which suggests more focused antigenic responses in the uninvolved tumor-adjacent lung.

As regards this clone: Which antigen it targets is not known. Base qualities were left out, and no much larger clone turns up one base away.

At diagnosis, tumor, uninvolved tumor-adjacent lung and peripheral blood were collected and then preserved as a mix of FFPE and fresh-frozen material. Blood samples were analyzed as peripheral blood mononuclear cells for TCR repertoire profiling. TCR beta CDR3 regions were sequenced from DNA using the immunoSEQ Assay. In the original analysis: T cell density was computed as TCR beta template counts normalized to usable DNA estimated by amplifying housekeeping genes. Richness was estimated using the preseqR package, with extrapolation to 400,000 templates for PBMC samples and to 120,000 templates for tissue samples. Clonality was taken to be one minus Pielou's evenness. Differential abundance testing on productive amino-acid clonotypes, with a minimum total count of 5 and an alpha of 0.1, was used to identify tissue-enriched TCRs. The Jaccard Index and the Morisita Overlap Index were used to measure repertoire overlap between compartments. GLIPH grouped TCR beta CDR3s together with public tetramer-defined viral CDR3s, and a viral motif had to include at least three viral sequences and show V-gene enrichment. TCRdb carries this immuneACCESS record with in-frame sequences only. Its versions omit some clonotypes, under half of them owing to an unresolved V gene in the studies checked, with the rest unexplained. V and J calls and clone size are copied from that table; D and trimming were computed from the DNA. The sample table holds about 46,000 clones, of which around 81% were seen once. The ten largest clones capture over 15% of the sample.

This clonotype was obtained from a man aged 35-69 years with stage III lung adenocarcinoma. Sequenced material: peripheral blood mononuclear cells, taken before any cancer treatment.

CDR3 reads: CASTPPRREDQPQHF. The DNA sequence follows: TGTGCCAGCACCCCCCCTCGACGGGAGGATCAGCCCCAGCATTTT. The chain is made from TRBV5-6 and TRBJ1-5; no D gene can be assigned with confidence. The germline V gene specifies SGHDT as CDR1 and YYEEEE as CDR2. There are 15 amino acids in the CDR3, from cysteine to phenylalanine inclusive. Only CDR3 DNA is held: 45 bases, read in frame from base 1. Trimming takes 6 bases from V and 5 bases from J, and the germline ends sit 18 bases apart.